This T cell receptor (beta chain) is from a study of blood T cell repertoires in COVID-19. Study-level background: There were acute and convalescent COVID-19 samples, and they came from the United States, Italy and Spain. Sources were T cells, B-cell-depleted T cells, or PBMCs; the material itself was cDNA or gDNA.

The J segment lost 5 bases and the V segment lost 5 bases, leaving 4 bases of the junction unmatched. Germline V gene data show CDR1 as SEHNR and CDR2 as FQNEAQ (reference sequence). The CDR3 spans 14 residues. Assay used: immunoSEQ multiplex PCR; TCRdb lists only in-frame clones, some missing. This sample has tens of thousands of clones; 70% to 90% occur once, and the top ten carry approximately 12%. The chain links TRBV7-9 to TRBJ2-5, with 11 bases aligning to TRBD1. What was sequenced was peripheral blood. The TCR comes from a human donor in a cohort sampled during active COVID-19. For the CDR3, the DNA is TGTGCCAGCAGCCAAAGGGACAGGGGGGAGACCCAGTACTTC. Its protein product is CASSQRDRGETQYF.